This T cell receptor (beta chain) emerged from a study of shared clonotypes between healthy human individuals. Assay used: immunoSEQ multiplex PCR; TCRdb lists only in-frame clones, some missing. The sample carries millions of clones, about 95% recorded once. Naive CD8 cells lacked CD45RO, underwent positive selection for CCR7 and left out terminally differentiated effector memory CD45RA+ cells. Sequencing was done on a sample of naive CD8+ T cells sorted from blood. The receptor's source is a man aged 18 to 30 in good health.

The CDR3, as DNA: TGTGCCAGCAGCGTAGGCTTCACGGCGTTTCAAGAGACCCAGTACTTC. This codes for CASSVGFTAFQETQYF. The chain employs TRBV9 and TRBJ2-5; D unclear. CDR3 size: 16 residues. Trimming took off 0 bases at V and 2 bases at J, with 14 bases between the two ends. Germline V CDR1 and CDR2: SGDLS, YYNGEE.